This T cell receptor (beta chain) was obtained from a study of T and B cells in COVID-19 patients. Study background: Recovered patients mostly had mild to moderate COVID-19 managed as outpatients. Study-level findings and limits: Active COVID-19 showed highly clonal TRB repertoires; recovery showed diversity and richness above healthy donors.

BIOMED2 TRB-A/B primer pools were used in multiplex TRB PCR. TCRdb independently ran MiXCR on the multiplex PCR reads; one entry per CDR3 protein. The table shows some 2,000 distinct CDR3 sequences, with 20% to 25% occurring only once. Each TRB amplification used about 250-550 ng of genomic DNA from blood. To note about this clonotype: Antigen specificity is unknown. A much bigger clone sits one base away, suggesting this may be a read error.

The CDR3 contains 17 residues. V shed 5 bases and J shed 2 bases, with 21 bases lying between them. In germline, CDR1 is MNHEY, CDR2 SVGAGI. V usage is TRBV6-5 and J usage is TRBJ2-5; possibly TRBD1 or TRBD2 for D (5 bases each). The sample was blood. This sequence originates from a human donor with active COVID-19. In DNA form, the CDR3 reads TGTGCCAGCAGTATCTTATTGCCGGGACGGGCTCAAGAGACCCAGTACTTC. Encoded protein: CASSILLPGRAQETQYF.